The 23 T cell receptor beta chains in this list originate from one sample, sequenced in a study of blood T cell repertoires in COVID-19. Using immunoSEQ multiplex PCR, the repertoire was profiled, and TCRdb retains in-frame clones only, with some absent. The table includes 250,000 or so clones, around 90% detected once. Sequenced input: peripheral blood. The receptors were gathered from a man aged 30 to 45 with COVID-19, enrolled during active disease.

The V and J genes are TRBV6-6 and TRBJ1-1; 7 bases map to TRBD1. Germline V gives CDR1 MNHNY, CDR2 SVGAGI (reference sequence). V shed 6 bases, J shed 1 base, and the junction held 5 bases outside the gene matches. The CDR3 consists of 14 residues. CDR3 in amino acids: CASRRQGGNTEAFF. The CDR3, as DNA: TGTGCCAGCAGGAGACAGGGCGGGAACACTGAAGCTTTCTTT.

The V gene is TRBV4-1, the J gene TRBJ2-1, with D unresolved. This CDR3 comprises 15 residues. V lost 1 base, J lost 4 bases, and 11 bases lay in between. CDR1 and CDR2 (germline): MGHRA, YSYEKL. CDR3 DNA sequence: TGCGCCAGCAGCCAAGCCGGCGGAGAGTACAATGAGCAGTTCTTC. Translating gives CASSQAGGEYNEQFF.

The rearrangement uses TRBV9 and TRBJ1-6; 7 positions match TRBD1. Germline V CDR1 and CDR2: SGDLS, YYNGEE. The CDR3 sequence is 15 residues long. V lost 3 bases to trimming and J lost 7 bases; unmatched junction nucleotides: 7. CDR3 region: CASSGTGTANSPLHF. DNA for the CDR3: TGTGCCAGCAGCGGCACCGGGACAGCGAATTCACCCCTCCACTTT.

The chain carries TRBV24-1 and TRBJ2-2; 10 bases line up with TRBD1. V lost 3 bases to trimming and J lost 4 bases; unmatched junction nucleotides: 4. The V gene's germline CDR1 is KGHDR and CDR2 SFDVKD. This CDR3 spans 16 amino acids. The CDR3 DNA follows: TGTGCCACCAGTGATCCGGGACAGGGGCCCACCGGGGAGCTGTTTTTT. Protein: CATSDPGQGPTGELFF.

The V call is TRBV9, the J call TRBJ2-1; a possible D gene is TRBD1 (6 bases). The CDR3 loop spans 15 amino acids. CDR1 is SGDLS and CDR2 is YYNGEE in the germline V gene. V was shortened by 4 bases and J by 3 bases, with 14 bases between the two germline ends. CDR3 sequence: CASSLQGYLYNEQFF. The CDR3 nucleotides are TGTGCCAGCAGCTTGCAGGGGTACCTCTACAATGAGCAGTTCTTC.

J is TRBJ2-1 and V is TRBV2, with 9 bases matching TRBD2. The CDR3 runs to 18 residues. V gave up 1 base and J gave up 0 bases; unmatched junction bases: 7. Germline CDR1 is SNHLY and CDR2 is FYNNEI. The CDR3 reads CASSEDSGGISSYNEQFF. The CDR3, as DNA: TGTGCCAGCAGTGAAGACAGCGGGGGGATAAGCTCCTACAATGAGCAGTTCTTC.

The chain couples TRBV9 to TRBJ2-2; D remains unclear. Between the trimmed V and J ends, which lost 0 bases and 4 bases, there was a span of 10 bases. Germline loops: CDR1 SGDLS, CDR2 YYNGEE. The CDR3 has 15 amino acids. The CDR3 loop reads CASSVGDISTGELFF. CDR3 in DNA: TGTGCCAGCAGCGTAGGAGACATTTCCACCGGGGAGCTGTTTTTT.

This chain connects TRBV11-2 to TRBJ2-5; 7 bases align to TRBD1. This CDR3 has 13 amino acids. The germline V gene has CDR1 SGHAT and CDR2 FQNNGV. V trimming: 5 bases; J trimming: 3 bases; junction bases outside the gene matches: 3. The CDR3 region is CASSLGQEETQYF. In DNA, the CDR3 is TGTGCCAGCAGCCTTGGACAGGAAGAGACCCAGTACTTC. Using reference TRBV11-2 and TRBJ2-5 for the parts outside the CDR3, the full variable domain is EAGVAQSPRYKIIEKRQSVAFWCNPISGHATLYWYQQILGQGPKLLIQFQNNGVVDDSQLPKDRFSAERLKGVDSTLKIQPAKLEDSAVYLCASSLGQEETQYFGPGTRLLVL.

The chain links TRBV7-9 to TRBJ1-1; TRBD1 matches at 9 bases. CDR1 and CDR2 from the germline V gene are SEHNR and FQNEAQ (reference sequence). After removal of 6 bases from V and 2 bases from J, the junction contained 7 bases not matched to a gene. CDR3 length: 15 amino acids. CDR3 sequence: CASSRPQGANTEAFF. CDR3 in DNA: TGTGCCAGCAGTCGCCCACAGGGGGCAAACACTGAAGCTTTCTTT.

The chain has TRBV10-3 and TRBJ1-3; D may be TRBD1 (5 bases). V was cut by 2 bases and J by 2 bases, with 10 bases left in between. This CDR3 has 15 amino acids. Germline values: CDR1 ENHRY, CDR2 SYGVKD. The CDR3 sequence is CAISEGRGAGNTIYF. The CDR3 region has the DNA TGTGCCATCAGTGAGGGCCGGGGGGCTGGAAACACCATATATTTT.

This chain uses TRBV7-9 with TRBJ1-2; D is ambiguous. This CDR3 contains 11 residues. CDR1 is SEHNR, CDR2 FQNEAQ, per germline (reference sequence). With 5 bases removed from V and 7 bases from J, the gap between germline ends came to 8 bases. CDR3 sequence (DNA): TGTGCCAGCAGCGCCCAGGCTGGCTACACCTTC. This translates into CASSAQAGYTF.

This clone was detected only a few times. The J gene is TRBJ1-1, the V gene TRBV5-4; D is unclear. The length of the CDR3 is 14 residues. Germline CDR1 reads SGHNT; CDR2 reads YYREEE (reference sequence). The V end lost 3 bases, the J end lost 0 bases, and 9 bases lay between the germline ends. The CDR3 nucleotides read TGTGCCAGCAGCTCGGACGGGATGAACACTGAAGCTTTCTTT. Its protein product is CASSSDGMNTEAFF.

The chain is built from TRBV9 and TRBJ2-1, with 14 bases matching TRBD2. Germline V gives CDR1 SGDLS, CDR2 YYNGEE. J gave up 8 bases and V 0 bases, and 4 bases lay outside the gene matches. The CDR3 length is 16 residues. The CDR3 DNA reads TGTGCCAGCAGCGTAGGACTAGCGGGGGGGCTCTATGAGCAGTTCTTC. It translates to CASSVGLAGGLYEQFF.

V and J are TRBV9 and TRBJ2-7; perhaps TRBD1 as D (5 bases). Germline CDR1 and CDR2: SGDLS and YYNGEE. V lost 1 base to trimming and J lost 5 bases, with 19 bases between them. CDR3 length: 16 amino acids. The CDR3 DNA reads TGTGCCAGCAGCGTAAATATTCATGGTGGGGCCCACGAGCAGTACTTC. It translates to CASSVNIHGGAHEQYF. Variable domain in full (rest from reference TRBV9 and TRBJ2-7): DSGVTQTPKHLITATGQRVTLRCSPRSGDLSVYWYQQSLDQGLQFLIQYYNGEERAKGNILERFSAQQFPDLHSELNLSSLELGDSALYFCASSVNIHGGAHEQYFGPGTRLTVT.

A few counts support this clone. The genes are TRBV3-1 (or the pseudogene TRBV3-2) and TRBJ1-1; 8 bases are shared with TRBD1. Per the germline V gene, CDR1 is LGHDT and CDR2 is YNNKEL (reference sequence). V lost 1 base and J lost 1; bases outside the gene matches: 2. The length of the CDR3 is 15 residues. DNA of the CDR3: TGTGCCAGCAGCCAAGGGGACAGGAGGAACACTGAAGCTTTCTTT. Translation gives CASSQGDRRNTEAFF.

The chain carries TRBV7-9 and TRBJ2-7; 7 nucleotides line up with TRBD1. There are 14 residues in the CDR3. Germline V lookup: CDR1 SEHNR, CDR2 FQNEAQ (reference sequence). The V gene end was trimmed by 5 bases and the J gene end by 3 bases; junction bases not matched to a gene: 7. The CDR3 region is CASSPKGAIYEQYF. DNA of the CDR3: TGTGCCAGCAGCCCTAAGGGGGCGATCTACGAGCAGTACTTC.

CDR3 residues: CASSQPRTRENTGELFF. As DNA, the CDR3 is TGTGCCAGCAGCCAACCCAGGACTAGAGAGAACACCGGGGAGCTGTTTTTT. This chain uses TRBV11-2 with TRBJ2-2, with 7 bases matching TRBD2. Germline loops: CDR1 SGHAT, CDR2 FQNNGV. The length of the CDR3 is 17 residues. The trim removed 5 bases at V and 1 base at J, leaving 10 bases unmatched. Complete variable domain (other parts from reference TRBV11-2 and TRBJ2-2): EAGVAQSPRYKIIEKRQSVAFWCNPISGHATLYWYQQILGQGPKLLIQFQNNGVVDDSQLPKDRFSAERLKGVDSTLKIQPAKLEDSAVYLCASSQPRTRENTGELFFGEGSRLTVL.

This chain joins TRBV9 and TRBJ2-7, with D perhaps TRBD1 (5 bases). The CDR3 is 14 residues long. CDR1 and CDR2 from the germline V gene are SGDLS and YYNGEE. Trimming removed 0 bases from V and 7 bases from J, with 14 bases in between. The CDR3 reads CASSVGPGSEEQYF. In DNA form, the CDR3 reads TGTGCCAGCAGCGTAGGACCAGGGTCCGAGGAGCAGTACTTC.

The DNA for the CDR3 is TGTGCCAGCAGCGTAGGCAGTCACCAGCCCCAGCATTTT. It translates to CASSVGSHQPQHF. The rearrangement uses TRBV9 and TRBJ1-5; D call uncertain. V lost 0 bases to trimming and J lost 7 bases, with 8 bases between them. The CDR3 covers 13 residues. From germline, CDR1 is SGDLS and CDR2 YYNGEE.

This sequence joins TRBV6-5 and TRBJ2-7, with D hard to call. V was clipped by 10 bases and J by 0 bases, with 19 bases between them. Germline V gene lookup returns CDR1 MNHEY and CDR2 SVGAGI. The CDR3 is 15 residues long. The CDR3, as DNA: TGTGCCATCTCTCCCCAAAGACATCTCTCCTACGAGCAGTACTTC. Its protein product is CAISPQRHLSYEQYF.

This chain joins TRBV13 and TRBJ2-3, with 15 bases matching TRBD2. This CDR3 contains 16 residues. Germline CDR1 reads PRHDT; CDR2 reads FYEKMQ (reference sequence). The V gene end was trimmed by 5 bases and the J gene end by 5 bases; junction bases not matched to a gene: 5. The CDR3 spells CASSQGLAGGRDTQYF. The CDR3 nucleotides are TGTGCCAGCAGCCAGGGACTAGCGGGGGGAAGAGATACGCAGTATTTT.

The chain uses TRBV18 and TRBJ1-2, with 7 bases identical to TRBD1. V gave up 6 bases and J gave up 6 bases; unmatched junction bases: 10. The CDR3 is 14 amino acids. CDR1 is KGHSH and CDR2 is LQKENI in the germline V gene. CDR3 bases: TGTGCCAGCTCGCCTAACAGGGGATATCATGGCTACACCTTC. Translated: CASSPNRGYHGYTF.

DNA of the CDR3: TGCGCCAGCAGTGCGAAAGCGGACTCCTACAATGAGCAGTTCTTC. Its protein is CASSAKADSYNEQFF. The chain recombines TRBV10-1 with TRBJ2-1, with D perhaps matching TRBD2 (5 bases). CDR1 is WNHNN and CDR2 is SYGVQD in the germline V gene (reference sequence). Trimming took off 4 bases at V and 0 bases at J, with 10 bases between the two ends. The CDR3 covers 15 residues.